This entry is about one T cell receptor (beta chain). As yet, its antigen is unknown. This sample stems from a study of shared clonotypes between healthy human individuals. Study-level findings and limits: Depth of sequencing was expected to influence donor clonotype sharing.

Germline CDR1 reads SGHTA; CDR2 reads FQGTGA. The V gene lost 5 bases and the J gene lost 2 bases, with 15 bases spanning the gap. The CDR3 extends over 15 amino acids. Libraries were prepared by immunoSEQ multiplex PCR; TCRdb keeps only in-frame clonotypes and omits some of them. The repertoire has around 940,000 clones, over 75% of them found once; the top ten carry approximately 1.5%. The chain employs TRBV7-3 and TRBJ2-5, with a weak D call TRBD2 (5 bases). This receptor was taken from a man aged 18 to 29 in good health. Sequenced input: memory CD4+ T cells sorted from blood. Subset in this sample: CD45RA-negative fraction. This chain's CDR3 is CASSPNGEPQETQYF. In DNA form, the CDR3 reads TGTGCCAGCAGCCCTAACGGGGAGCCTCAAGAGACCCAGTACTTC.